The 4 T cell receptor beta chains given below trace back to one sample, sequenced in a study of shared clonotypes between healthy human individuals. Produced via immunoSEQ multiplex PCR; TCRdb's table is partial and in-frame only. The sample includes 2 million to 2.5 million clones, around 95% seen only once; the top ten take 0.13%. What was sequenced was naive CD4+ T cells sorted from blood. Subset specified: CD45RA+ positively selected. All receptors come from a man aged 18 to 30 in good health.

The V gene is TRBV5-6, the J gene TRBJ2-3; D tentatively reads TRBD1 or TRBD2 (5 bases each). Trimming stripped 1 base from V and 2 bases from J, with 14 bases between. Germline V gives CDR1 SGHDT, CDR2 YYEEEE. The CDR3 extends over 16 amino acids. CDR3 coding DNA: TGTGCCAGCAGCTTGCTGACCGGGGCTAACACAGATACGCAGTATTTT. Translating it yields CASSLLTGANTDTQYF.

Remarks on this clone: In the same sample, other DNA sequences code for this CDR3. J is TRBJ1-1 and V is TRBV7-9; D gene ambiguous. Germline loops: CDR1 SEHNR, CDR2 FQNEAQ (reference sequence). The V and J ends lost 0 bases and 1 base respectively, with 3 bases between them. The CDR3 totals 13 residues. CDR3 nucleotide sequence: TGTGCCAGCAGCTTAGCGCAGAACACTGAAGCTTTCTTT. Its translation is CASSLAQNTEAFF.

The CDR3 here is CASSPRLAGTTGELFF. As DNA, the CDR3 is TGTGCCAGCAGCCCCCGGCTAGCGGGGACCACCGGGGAGCTGTTTTTT. This chain links TRBV7-2 with TRBJ2-2, with 9 positions matching TRBD2. Germline V gives CDR1 SGHTA, CDR2 FQGNSA. The CDR3 sequence is 16 residues long. V was pared by 5 bases and J by 4 bases, with 8 bases of the junction left unmatched. Supplemented by reference TRBV7-2 and TRBJ2-2, the full variable domain reads GAGVSQSPSNKVTEKGKDVELRCDPISGHTALYWYRQSLGQGLEFLIYFQGNSAPDKSGLPSDRFSAERTGGSVSTLTIQRTQQEDSAVYLCASSPRLAGTTGELFFGEGSRLTVL.

This rearrangement joins TRBV2 to TRBJ2-3; 11 bases are a match to TRBD2. Germline V gives CDR1 SNHLY, CDR2 FYNNEI. Trimming at V came to 7 bases and at J to 5 bases, leaving 8 bases not matched to a gene. This CDR3 is 15 amino acids long. The CDR3 region is CASKQLAGVIDTQYF. The CDR3 coding sequence is TGTGCCAGCAAACAACTAGCGGGAGTGATAGATACGCAGTATTTT.